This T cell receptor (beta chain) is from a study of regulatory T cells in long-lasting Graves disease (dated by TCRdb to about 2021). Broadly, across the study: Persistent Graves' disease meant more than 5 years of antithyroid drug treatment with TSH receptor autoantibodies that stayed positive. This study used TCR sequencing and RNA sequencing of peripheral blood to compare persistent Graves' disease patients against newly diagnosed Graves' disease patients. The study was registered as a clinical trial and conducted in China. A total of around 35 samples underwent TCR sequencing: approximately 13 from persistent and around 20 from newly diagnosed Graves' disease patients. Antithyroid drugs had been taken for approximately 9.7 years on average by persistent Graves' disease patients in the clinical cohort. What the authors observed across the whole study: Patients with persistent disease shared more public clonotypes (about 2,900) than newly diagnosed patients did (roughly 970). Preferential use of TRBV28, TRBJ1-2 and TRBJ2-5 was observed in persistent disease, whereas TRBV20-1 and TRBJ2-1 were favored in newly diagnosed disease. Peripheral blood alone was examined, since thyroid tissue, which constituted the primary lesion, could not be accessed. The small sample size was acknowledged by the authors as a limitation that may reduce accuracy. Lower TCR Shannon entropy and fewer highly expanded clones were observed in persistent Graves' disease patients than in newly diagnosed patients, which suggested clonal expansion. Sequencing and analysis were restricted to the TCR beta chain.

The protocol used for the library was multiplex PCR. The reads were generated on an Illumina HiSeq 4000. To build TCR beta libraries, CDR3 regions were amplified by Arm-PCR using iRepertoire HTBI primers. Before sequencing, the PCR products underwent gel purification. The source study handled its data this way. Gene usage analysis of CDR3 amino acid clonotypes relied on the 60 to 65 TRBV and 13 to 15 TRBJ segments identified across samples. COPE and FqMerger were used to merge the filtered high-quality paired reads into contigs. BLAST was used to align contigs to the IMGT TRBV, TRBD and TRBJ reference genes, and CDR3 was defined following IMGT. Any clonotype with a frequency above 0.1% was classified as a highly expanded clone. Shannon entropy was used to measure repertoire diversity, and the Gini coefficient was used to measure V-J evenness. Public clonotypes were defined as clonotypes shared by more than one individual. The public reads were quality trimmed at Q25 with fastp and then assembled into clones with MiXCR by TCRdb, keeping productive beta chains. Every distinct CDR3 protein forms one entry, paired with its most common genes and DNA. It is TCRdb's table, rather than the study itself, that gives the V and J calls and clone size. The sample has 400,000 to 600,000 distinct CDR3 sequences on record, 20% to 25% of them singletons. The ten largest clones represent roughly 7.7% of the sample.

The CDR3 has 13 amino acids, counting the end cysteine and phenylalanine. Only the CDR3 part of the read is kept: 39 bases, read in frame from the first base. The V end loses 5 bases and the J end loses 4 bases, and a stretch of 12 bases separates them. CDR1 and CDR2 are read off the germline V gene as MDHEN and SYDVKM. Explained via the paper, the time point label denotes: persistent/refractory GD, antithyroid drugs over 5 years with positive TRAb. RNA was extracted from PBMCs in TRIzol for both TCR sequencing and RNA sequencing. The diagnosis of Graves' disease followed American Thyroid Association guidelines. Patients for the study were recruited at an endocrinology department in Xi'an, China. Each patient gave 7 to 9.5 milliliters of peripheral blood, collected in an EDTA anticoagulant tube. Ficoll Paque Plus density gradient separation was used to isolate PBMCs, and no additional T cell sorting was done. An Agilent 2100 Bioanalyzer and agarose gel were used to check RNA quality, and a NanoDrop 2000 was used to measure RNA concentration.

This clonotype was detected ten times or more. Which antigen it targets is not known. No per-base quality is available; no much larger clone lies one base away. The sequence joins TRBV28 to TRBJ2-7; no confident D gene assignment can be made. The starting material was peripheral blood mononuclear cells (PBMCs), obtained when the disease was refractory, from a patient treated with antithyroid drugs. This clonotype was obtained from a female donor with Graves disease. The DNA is TGTGCCAGCAGTACCTTGGCGTTATACGAGCAGTACTTC. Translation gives CASSTLALYEQYF.